This entry lists 10 T cell receptor beta chains sequenced from one sample in a study of cytomegalovirus exposure and HLA in healthy donors. With 60 Vbeta and 13 Jbeta primers, the PCR was carried out. Produced via immunoSEQ multiplex PCR; TCRdb's table is partial and in-frame only. The sample holds over 100,000 clones, roughly 70% seen once. Sequencing was performed on PBMCs. These TCRs come from a man aged 30 to 39 in good health and CMV-seropositive.

The DNA for the CDR3 is TGTGCCAGCAGCTTTGGGGCCGTAGAAAGCCCATGGAAGACCCAGTACTTC. Protein product: CASSFGAVESPWKTQYF. The V call is TRBV5-6, the J call TRBJ2-5; D might be TRBD1 (5 bases). This CDR3 comprises 17 residues. The V and J ends lost 2 bases and 6 bases respectively, with 23 bases between them. Germline values: CDR1 SGHDT, CDR2 YYEEEE.

The chain links TRBV5-4 to TRBJ1-1; D is possibly TRBD1 (6 bases). Looked up from germline, CDR1 is SGHNT and CDR2 is YYREEE (reference sequence). Between the trimmed V and J ends, which lost 4 bases and 3 bases, there was a span of 13 bases. This CDR3 contains 14 residues. The CDR3 DNA is TGTGCCAGCAGCATCCGACAGGAGGACACTGAAGCTTTCTTT. Translating it yields CASSIRQEDTEAFF.

This chain connects TRBV7-3 to TRBJ1-4, with D possibly being TRBD1 (6 bases). This CDR3 is 18 amino acids long. Trimming removed 5 bases at V and 0 bases at J, with 19 bases between. Germline CDR1 is SGHTA and CDR2 is FQGTGA. CDR3 loop: CASSPRDISFATNEKLFF. The CDR3 DNA sequence: TGTGCCAGCAGCCCCCGGGACATAAGTTTTGCAACTAATGAAAAACTGTTTTTT.

The chain carries TRBV28 and TRBJ2-3, with 9 positions matching TRBD2. Germline V gives CDR1 MDHEN, CDR2 SYDVKM. Trimming at V came to 2 bases and at J to 3 bases, leaving 6 bases not matched to a gene. The length of the CDR3 is 16 residues. The CDR3 is CASSLAGSGSTDTQYF. The CDR3 DNA reads as TGTGCCAGCAGTTTAGCTGGTAGCGGGAGTACAGATACGCAGTATTTT.

V is TRBV4-1 and J is TRBJ1-2; a possible D gene is TRBD1 (6 bases). CDR1 MGHRA and CDR2 YSYEKL come from the germline V gene. The CDR3 sequence is 14 residues long. V lost 2 bases, J lost 7 bases, and 14 bases lay in between. Here the CDR3 reads CASSQTGPQVGYTF. The CDR3 coding sequence is TGCGCCAGCAGCCAAACAGGGCCCCAGGTTGGCTACACCTTC.

V and J are TRBV5-4 and TRBJ1-2; TRBD1 matches at 8 bases. The CDR3 spans 13 residues. The ends lost 3 bases at V and 6 bases at J; junction bases unmatched: 4. Germline V lookup: CDR1 SGHNT, CDR2 YYREEE (reference sequence). The CDR3 bases are TGTGCCAGCAGCTCGACAGGGGTGGATGGCTACACCTTC. As protein: CASSSTGVDGYTF.

This clone was counted only a few times. The chain employs TRBV11-2 and TRBJ2-5; D is unresolved. V was trimmed by 0 bases and J by 1 base, leaving 12 bases between them. The CDR3 contains 16 residues. Germline values: CDR1 SGHAT, CDR2 FQNNGV. CDR3: CASSLEIWSSQETQYF. The CDR3 DNA follows: TGTGCCAGCAGCTTAGAGATATGGAGTTCCCAAGAGACCCAGTACTTC. Full variable domain (remainder filled in from reference TRBV11-2 and TRBJ2-5): EAGVAQSPRYKIIEKRQSVAFWCNPISGHATLYWYQQILGQGPKLLIQFQNNGVVDDSQLPKDRFSAERLKGVDSTLKIQPAKLEDSAVYLCASSLEIWSSQETQYFGPGTRLLVL.

J is TRBJ1-4 and V is TRBV15; the match to TRBD1 covers 9 bases. The CDR3 runs to 15 residues. Per the germline V gene, CDR1 is LNHNV and CDR2 is YYDKDF (reference sequence). Losses at the gene ends were 2 bases for V and 8 bases for J; bases not matched to a gene: 6. For the CDR3, the DNA is TGTGCCACCAGCAGATTTACAGGGGGCGACGAAAAACTGTTTTTT. Its translation: CATSRFTGGDEKLFF. The full variable domain, completed using reference TRBV15 and TRBJ1-4, is DAMVIQNPRYQVTQFGKPVTLSCSQTLNHNVMYWYQQKSSQAPKLLFHYYDKDFNNEADTPDNFQSRRPNTSFCFLDIRSPGLGDTAMYLCATSRFTGGDEKLFFGSGTQLSVL.

Comment on this clone: At one boundary the junction diverges from the germline segment, which might be a read error. V gene TRBV2 combines with J gene TRBJ2-6; TRBD1 aligns across 7 bases. The CDR3 loop spans 15 amino acids. CDR1 is SNHLY, CDR2 FYNNEI, per germline. DNA of the CDR3: TGTACCAGCAGTACAGGGGTCTCTGGGGCCAACGTCCTGACTTTC. Protein sequence: CTSSTGVSGANVLTF.

This clone was detected only a few times. CDR3 region: CASSTRQPSGQPQHF. In nucleotides, the CDR3 is TGTGCCAGCAGTACCCGACAGCCCTCGGGTCAGCCCCAGCATTTT. This chain joins TRBV6-5 and TRBJ1-5; D possibly corresponds to TRBD1 (5 bases). The CDR3 length is 15 residues. Trimming removed 5 bases from V and 6 bases from J, with 17 bases in between. Germline values: CDR1 MNHEY, CDR2 SVGAGI.